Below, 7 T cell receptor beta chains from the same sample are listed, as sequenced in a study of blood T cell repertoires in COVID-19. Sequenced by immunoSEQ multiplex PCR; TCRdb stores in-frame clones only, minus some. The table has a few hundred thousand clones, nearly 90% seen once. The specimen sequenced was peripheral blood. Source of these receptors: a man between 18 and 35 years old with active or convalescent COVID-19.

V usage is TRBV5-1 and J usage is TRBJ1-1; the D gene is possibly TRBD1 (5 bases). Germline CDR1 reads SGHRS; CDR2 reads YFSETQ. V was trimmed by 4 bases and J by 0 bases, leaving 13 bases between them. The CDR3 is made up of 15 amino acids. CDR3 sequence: CASSEVGEMNTEAFF. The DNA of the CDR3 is TGCGCCAGCAGCGAAGTAGGGGAAATGAACACTGAAGCTTTCTTT.

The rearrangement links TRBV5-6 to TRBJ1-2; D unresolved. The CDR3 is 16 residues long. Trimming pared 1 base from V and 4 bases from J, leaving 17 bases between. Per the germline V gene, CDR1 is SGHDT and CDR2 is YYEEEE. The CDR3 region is CASSLRSAKAVYGYTF. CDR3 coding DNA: TGTGCCAGCAGCTTGAGGTCAGCGAAGGCAGTCTATGGCTACACCTTC.

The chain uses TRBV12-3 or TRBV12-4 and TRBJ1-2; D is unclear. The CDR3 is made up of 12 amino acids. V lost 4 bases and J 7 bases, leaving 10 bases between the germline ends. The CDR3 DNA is TGTGCCAGCAGTTCCGTAGGGAGTGGCTACACCTTC. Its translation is CASSSVGSGYTF.

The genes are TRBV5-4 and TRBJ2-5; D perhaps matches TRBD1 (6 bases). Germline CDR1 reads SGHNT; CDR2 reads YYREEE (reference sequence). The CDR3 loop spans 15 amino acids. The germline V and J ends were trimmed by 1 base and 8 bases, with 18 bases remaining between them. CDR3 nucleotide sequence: TGTGCCAGCAGCTTGAAGGAAACAGGGCCGGGTACCCAGTACTTC. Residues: CASSLKETGPGTQYF.

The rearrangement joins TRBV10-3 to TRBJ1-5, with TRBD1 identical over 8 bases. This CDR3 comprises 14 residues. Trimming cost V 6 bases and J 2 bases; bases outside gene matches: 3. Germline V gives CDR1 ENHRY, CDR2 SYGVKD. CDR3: CAISAGGGNQPQHF. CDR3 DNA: TGTGCCATCAGCGCAGGGGGCGGCAATCAGCCCCAGCATTTT.

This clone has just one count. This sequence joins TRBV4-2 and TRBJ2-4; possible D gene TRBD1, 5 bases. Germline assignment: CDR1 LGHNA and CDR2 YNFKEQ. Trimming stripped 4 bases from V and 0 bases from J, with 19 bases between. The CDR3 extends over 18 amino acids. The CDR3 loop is CASSPEPIGVVAKNIQYF. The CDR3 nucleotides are TGTGCCAGCAGCCCAGAGCCCATAGGGGTAGTAGCCAAAAACATTCAGTACTTC.

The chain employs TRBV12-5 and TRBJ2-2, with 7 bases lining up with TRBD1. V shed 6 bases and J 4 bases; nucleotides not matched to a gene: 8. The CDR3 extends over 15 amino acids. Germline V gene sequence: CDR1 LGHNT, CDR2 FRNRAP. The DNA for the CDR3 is TGTGCTAGTGGATACCGACAGGGTTTCACCGGGGAGCTGTTTTTT. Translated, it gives CASGYRQGFTGELFF.